Sequencing of this T cell receptor (beta chain) was carried out in a study of T cell changes during pregnancy in multiple sclerosis. The CDR3 loop spans 17 amino acids. The germline gives CDR1 LNHDA, CDR2 SQIVND (reference sequence). With V trimmed by 3 bases and J by 7 bases, 11 bases remained unmatched. TCRdb keeps only in-frame clones here, not all; method: immunoSEQ multiplex PCR. The sample records about 83,000 clones, 90% to 95% being singletons. The sequence was obtained from a female donor with multiple sclerosis, enrolled in a pregnancy study. The sample consisted of peripheral blood, taken in the second trimester of pregnancy. The V call is TRBV19, the J call TRBJ2-7; 14 nucleotides agree with TRBD2. The CDR3 spells CASSMGPGLAGVGEQYF. The CDR3 nucleotides are TGTGCCAGTAGTATGGGACCGGGACTAGCGGGAGTGGGTGAGCAGTACTTC.